These 15 T cell receptor beta chains originate from one sample sequenced in a study of T cell changes during pregnancy in multiple sclerosis. Only in-frame clones appear in the TCRdb table, and some are missing; sequencing was by immunoSEQ multiplex PCR. The data hold about 98,000 clones, with about 91% observed a single time. The sequenced sample was peripheral blood, obtained after pregnancy. The receptors here all came from a female donor in good health, enrolled as a control in a pregnancy study.

Here the CDR3 DNA reads TGTGCCAGCAGTAGATCGGGACTAGCGGGAGGGCGCTCCTACAATGAGCAGTTCTTC. The encoded protein is CASSRSGLAGGRSYNEQFF. The rearrangement links TRBV28 to TRBJ2-1; 16 nucleotides match TRBD2. From germline, CDR1 is MDHEN and CDR2 SYDVKM. V was clipped by 5 bases and J by 0 bases; unmatched bases: 7. The CDR3 has 19 residues.

V is TRBV6-5 and J is TRBJ1-4, with 8 bases lining up with TRBD1. The V and J ends lost 5 bases and 5 bases, in that order; junction bases with no gene match: 4. Germline values: CDR1 MNHEY, CDR2 SVGAGI. CDR3 length equals 14 residues. DNA for the CDR3: TGTGCCAGCAGTCCCCGGACAGGGAATGAAAAACTGTTTTTT. This gives the protein CASSPRTGNEKLFF.

V is TRBV6-1 and J is TRBJ2-1; 7 bases align to TRBD2. CDR1 is MNHNS and CDR2 is SASEGT in the germline V gene. The V gene end was trimmed by 8 bases and the J gene end by 10 bases; junction bases not matched to a gene: 8. The CDR3 has 12 residues. CDR3 nucleotides: TGTGCCAGCCTAAGCGGGGCCTTCGAGCAGTTCTTC. Its translation: CASLSGAFEQFF.

The V gene is TRBV28, the J gene TRBJ1-1, with D tentatively TRBD1 (5 bases). This CDR3 region has 15 residues. V was trimmed by 6 bases and J by 6 bases, leaving 20 bases between them. CDR1 is MDHEN and CDR2 is SYDVKM in the germline V gene. The CDR3 loop reads CASSRPGAGGSEAFF. The CDR3 coding sequence is TGTGCCAGCAGCCGTCCAGGAGCTGGGGGGTCTGAAGCTTTCTTT. The full variable domain, in which reference TRBV28 and TRBJ1-1 provide the parts outside the CDR3, is DVKVTQSSRYLVKRTGEKVFLECVQDMDHENMFWYRQDPGLGLRLIYFSYDVKMKEKGDIPEGYSVSREKKERFSLILESASTNQTSMYLCASSRPGAGGSEAFFGQGTRLTVV.

The chain combines TRBV6-6 with TRBJ1-5; D not resolved. The V end lost 4 bases, the J end lost 2 bases, and 6 bases lay between the germline ends. The CDR3 consists of 13 residues. In germline, CDR1 is MNHNY, CDR2 SVGAGI (reference sequence). CDR3 sequence (DNA): TGTGCCAGCAGTTTGCCGGGCAATCAGCCCCAGCATTTT. Encoded protein: CASSLPGNQPQHF.

This chain links TRBV15 with TRBJ2-3; weak D call: TRBD2 (6 bases). The CDR3 has 18 amino acids. Germline V lookup: CDR1 LNHNV, CDR2 YYDKDF (reference sequence). V shed 2 bases and J shed 5 bases, with 23 bases lying between them. In DNA, the CDR3 is TGTGCCACCAGCAGAACTATTGGGCCCCGGAGGGCCCGAGATACGCAGTATTTT. Translating it yields CATSRTIGPRRARDTQYF.

The chain links TRBV7-9 to TRBJ2-7, with D perhaps TRBD1 (5 bases). Germline V CDR1 and CDR2: SEHNR, FQNEAQ (reference sequence). The CDR3 is made up of 13 amino acids. Trimming removed 4 bases at V and 0 bases at J, with 7 bases between. Here the CDR3 DNA reads TGTGCCAGCAGCTATGGACACTCCTACGAGCAGTACTTC. Amino acid sequence: CASSYGHSYEQYF.

The chain carries TRBV5-1 and TRBJ2-1; tentative D call: TRBD1 (6 bases). This CDR3 comprises 17 residues. Germline V gene sequence: CDR1 SGHRS, CDR2 YFSETQ. The V end was cut by 1 base, the J end by 0 bases, with 14 bases between. In nucleotides, the CDR3 is TGCGCCAGCAGCTTGACAGGACAGAGGAGCTCCTACAATGAGCAGTTCTTC. This gives the protein CASSLTGQRSSYNEQFF.

This clone was picked up one time. The rearrangement joins TRBV28 to TRBJ1-5, with D uncertain. Trimming shortened V by 5 bases and J by 3 bases, and 11 bases separated the two germline ends. CDR3 length: 14 residues. From germline, CDR1 is MDHEN and CDR2 SYDVKM. As DNA, the CDR3 is TGTGCCAGCAGTCCCGAGGCCTTCAATCAGCCCCAGCATTTT. Its protein product is CASSPEAFNQPQHF.

The chain couples TRBV6-5 to TRBJ1-1, with D tentatively TRBD1 (5 bases). Germline V gives CDR1 MNHEY, CDR2 SVGAGI. This CDR3 comprises 13 residues. V dropped 6 bases and J dropped 4 bases, with 12 bases sitting between them. The CDR3 region has the DNA TGTGCCAGCAGAAAAGGGGTTTTCACTGAAGCTTTCTTT. This sequence encodes CASRKGVFTEAFF.

The J gene is TRBJ2-7, the V gene TRBV6-6; D might be TRBD2 (6 bases). With 0 bases removed from V and 3 bases from J, the gap between germline ends came to 12 bases. Germline V gene data show CDR1 as MNHNY and CDR2 as SVGAGI (reference sequence). This CDR3 contains 15 residues. Here the CDR3 DNA reads TGTGCCAGCAGTTACTCGACGGGGAGGAACTACGAGCAGTACTTC. It translates to CASSYSTGRNYEQYF.

The J gene is TRBJ1-3, the V gene TRBV6-5, with 7 bases aligning to TRBD1. The germline gives CDR1 MNHEY, CDR2 SVGAGI. The CDR3 sequence is 14 residues long. V trimming: 6 bases; J trimming: 9 bases; junction bases outside the gene matches: 11. The DNA for the CDR3 is TGTGCCAGCAGCAAAAGGGACAGTGTCCGCACCATATATTTT. This gives the protein CASSKRDSVRTIYF.

The V call is TRBV2, the J call TRBJ2-7, with 8 bases aligning to TRBD1. The CDR3 spans 15 residues. Unmatched junction bases numbered 14, after V lost 8 bases and J lost 5 bases. Per the germline V gene, CDR1 is SNHLY and CDR2 is FYNNEI. CDR3 amino acids: CASLGYGRGLNEQYF. Here the CDR3 DNA reads TGTGCCAGCCTAGGGTACGGCAGGGGGCTAAACGAGCAGTACTTC.

V and J are TRBV19 and TRBJ1-1; 9 positions match TRBD1. Trimming at V came to 9 bases and at J to 3 bases, leaving 2 bases not matched to a gene. The CDR3 runs 12 residues. CDR1 is LNHDA and CDR2 is SQIVND in the germline V gene (reference sequence). CDR3 DNA sequence: TGTGCCAGCAGACAGGGGGACACTGAAGCTTTCTTT. Translating it yields CASRQGDTEAFF.

The rearrangement links TRBV11-1 to TRBJ2-2; TRBD2 matches 8 bases. The ends lost 1 base at V and 3 bases at J; junction bases unmatched: 10. The CDR3 contains 18 residues. Germline CDR1 SGHAT, CDR2 FQDESV (reference sequence). The CDR3 sequence is CASSLGGGRVWDTGELFF. The CDR3 DNA is TGTGCCAGCAGCTTAGGCGGGGGGCGTGTTTGGGACACCGGGGAGCTGTTTTTT.